A single sample gave rise to the 29 T cell receptor beta chains below, sequenced in a study of radiotherapy plus CTLA-4 blockade in lung cancer. Some clones are missing from TCRdb's copy, which holds only in-frame ones; the method was immunoSEQ multiplex PCR. The data show 120,000 or so clones, with about 90% seen just once and approximately 6.6% held by the top ten. Here the sequenced sample was peripheral blood, taken from a patient treated with radiotherapy plus ipilimumab. The origin of the receptors is a human donor with non-small cell lung cancer that progressed on radiotherapy plus ipilimumab.

The chain has TRBV10-3 and TRBJ2-3; either TRBD1 or TRBD2 may fit D (6 bases each). The CDR3 length is 17 residues. V was shortened by 2 bases and J by 0 bases, with 15 bases between the two germline ends. Germline CDR1 ENHRY, CDR2 SYGVKD. CDR3 DNA: TGTGCCATCAGTGAGGAGGGAACAGGGACTAGCACAGATACGCAGTATTTT. Encoded protein: CAISEEGTGTSTDTQYF.

The chain combines TRBV25-1 with TRBJ2-1; 7 nucleotides align to TRBD2. After removal of 4 bases from V and 7 bases from J, the junction contained 7 bases not matched to a gene. CDR3 length: 14 residues. Germline CDR1 MGHDK, CDR2 SYGVNS. CDR3 nucleotides: TGTGCCAGCAGTGCCAGCGGGAATAGGAATGAGCAGTTCTTC. This codes for CASSASGNRNEQFF.

CDR3 residues: CASSSHQTGNTIYF. In nucleotides, the CDR3 is TGTGCCAGCAGCTCCCACCAGACAGGAAACACCATATATTTT. The gene calls are TRBV7-6 and TRBJ1-3; unclear D gene. The V and J ends lost 4 bases and 4 bases respectively, with 11 bases between them. The CDR3 length is 14 residues. Germline V gene lookup returns CDR1 SGHVS and CDR2 FNYEAQ.

CDR3 region: CSVAWSANVLTF. The CDR3 nucleotides read TGCAGCGTTGCATGGAGTGCCAACGTCCTGACTTTC. The chain carries TRBV29-1 and TRBJ2-6, with D uncertain. Looked up from germline, CDR1 is SQVTM and CDR2 is ANQGSEA. The CDR3 loop spans 12 amino acids. The germline V and J ends were trimmed by 4 bases and 7 bases, with 8 bases remaining between them.

The gene calls are TRBV4-1 and TRBJ2-7; D is undetermined. This CDR3 has 16 residues. The germline gives CDR1 MGHRA, CDR2 YSYEKL. V was trimmed by 0 bases and J by 0 bases, leaving 12 bases between them. The CDR3, as DNA: TGCGCCAGCAGCCAAGATCGTAAGATGAGCTCCTACGAGCAGTACTTC. As protein: CASSQDRKMSSYEQYF.

V gene TRBV7-6 combines with J gene TRBJ2-7; 8 positions agree with TRBD2. This CDR3 spans 13 amino acids. CDR1 and CDR2 (germline): SGHVS, FNYEAQ. V was pared by 8 bases and J by 3 bases, with 6 bases of the junction left unmatched. The CDR3 sequence is CASGAGDRYEQYF. In DNA, the CDR3 is TGTGCCAGCGGAGCGGGAGATCGCTACGAGCAGTACTTC. The full variable domain, completed using reference TRBV7-6 and TRBJ2-7, is GAGVSQSPRYKVTKRGQDVALRCDPISGHVSLYWYRQALGQGPEFLTYFNYEAQQDKSGLPNDRFSAERPEGSISTLTIQRTEQRDSAMYRCASGAGDRYEQYFGPGTRLTVT.

The V gene is TRBV6-5, the J gene TRBJ1-5; the D is unclear. The V gene's germline CDR1 is MNHEY and CDR2 SVGAGI. V was trimmed by 3 bases and J by 11 bases, leaving 14 bases between them. The CDR3 consists of 13 residues. This chain's CDR3 is CASSYAPQVAQHF. Here the CDR3 DNA reads TGTGCCAGCAGTTATGCCCCCCAAGTGGCCCAGCATTTT.

This chain links TRBV5-1 with TRBJ2-7, with a weak D call TRBD2 (5 bases). Trimming stripped 1 base from V and 6 bases from J, with 11 bases between. Germline-derived CDR1 and CDR2 are SGHRS and YFSETQ. This CDR3 contains 13 residues. The CDR3 bases are TGCGCCAGCAGCTTGCTGGCAGGAGGCGAGCAGTACTTC. Protein product: CASSLLAGGEQYF.

V is TRBV18 and J is TRBJ2-2; TRBD1 might be the D (5 bases). This CDR3 is 17 amino acids long. Germline V lookup: CDR1 KGHSH, CDR2 LQKENI. Trimming shortened V by 3 bases and J by 2 bases, and 16 bases separated the two germline ends. CDR3 in DNA: TGTGCCAGCTCACCCCGCCTTTTGGACACTAACACCGGGGAGCTGTTTTTT. It translates to CASSPRLLDTNTGELFF.

The J gene is TRBJ1-2, the V gene TRBV5-1, with 7 positions matching TRBD1. This CDR3 contains 13 residues. Per the germline V gene, CDR1 is SGHRS and CDR2 is YFSETQ. Germline trimming cut 9 bases from V and 6 bases from J; bases unmatched to any gene: 11. The CDR3 DNA sequence: TGCGCCACCCGAGACAGGGTTGTGGATGGCTACACCTTC. Protein product: CATRDRVVDGYTF.

This clone occurred a few times. The chain couples TRBV14 to TRBJ2-3, with D uncertain. Germline assignment: CDR1 SGHDN and CDR2 FVKESK. The CDR3 is made up of 13 amino acids. The ends were cut back, 1 base at V and 9 bases at J, with 11 bases in the middle. The CDR3 region has the DNA TGTGCCAGCAGCCAAGCGGCCAGTGGGACGCAGTATTTT. This encodes CASSQAASGTQYF.

The rearrangement uses TRBV27 and TRBJ1-5; D is unclear. Germline lookup yields CDR1 MNHEY and CDR2 SMNVEV (reference sequence). This CDR3 is built from 15 residues. Trimming pared 5 bases from V and 3 bases from J, leaving 14 bases between. CDR3 bases: TGTGCCAGCAGTCCGTCCGCGCTGCCCAATCAGCCCCAGCATTTT. As protein: CASSPSALPNQPQHF.

The chain combines TRBV21-1 with TRBJ2-1; the table assigns TRBD2, which was not confirmed against the DNA. TRBV21-1 is a pseudogene segment. The CDR3 is 20 amino acids. CDR3 nucleotide sequence: TGTGCCAGCAGACGAGAGGGGGAAGGGGAAGTATTTGGGAGGGTCAATGAGCAGTTCTTC. Translating it yields CASRREGEGEVFGRVNEQFF.

The CDR3 region is CASRGGTGREQYF. CDR3 in DNA: TGTGCCAGCAGGGGAGGGACAGGGCGCGAGCAGTACTTC. The chain is built from TRBV2 and TRBJ2-7, with 9 bases fitting TRBD1. CDR3 length equals 13 residues. Germline CDR1 SNHLY, CDR2 FYNNEI. The V and J ends lost 6 bases and 6 bases, in that order; junction bases with no gene match: 6.

This chain links TRBV27 with TRBJ1-6; 9 bases are a match to TRBD1. CDR3 size: 18 residues. Germline values: CDR1 MNHEY, CDR2 SMNVEV (reference sequence). J was trimmed by 0 bases and V by 4 bases; bases with no gene match: 7. The CDR3 loop is CASSSGTGMGSYNSPLHF. The DNA of the CDR3 is TGTGCCAGCAGTTCCGGGACAGGGATGGGCTCCTATAATTCACCCCTCCACTTT.

V is TRBV7-9 and J is TRBJ2-7; D is perhaps TRBD1 (5 bases). The germline V and J ends were trimmed by 0 bases and 3 bases, with 9 bases remaining between them. The CDR3 has 14 amino acids. Per the germline V gene, CDR1 is SEHNR and CDR2 is FQNEAQ (reference sequence). In nucleotides, the CDR3 is TGTGCCAGCAGCTTAGCAAACAGGAACTACGAGCAGTACTTC. Protein: CASSLANRNYEQYF.

The chain carries TRBV30 and TRBJ1-3, with D hard to call. The CDR3 loop spans 14 amino acids. Germline assignment: CDR1 GTSNPN and CDR2 SVGIG (reference sequence). Trimming stripped 4 bases from V and 0 bases from J, with 10 bases between. The CDR3 coding sequence is TGTGCCTGGAACAAGGCGGGCTCTGGAAACACCATATATTTT. Amino acids: CAWNKAGSGNTIYF. Full variable domain (outside the CDR3, taken from reference TRBV30 and TRBJ1-3): SQTIHQWPATLVQPVGSPLSLECTVEGTSNPNLYWYRQAAGRGLQLLFYSVGIGQISSEVPQNLSASRPQDRQFILSSKKLLLSDSGFYLCAWNKAGSGNTIYFGEGSWLTVV.

The J gene is TRBJ1-5, the V gene TRBV7-2; a weak D match, TRBD1 (5 bases). Trimming stripped 4 bases from V and 9 bases from J, with 13 bases between. Germline-derived CDR1 and CDR2 are SGHTA and FQGNSA. The CDR3 consists of 13 residues. CDR3 region: CASSSLMGGPQHF. CDR3 coding DNA: TGTGCCAGCAGCTCACTTATGGGGGGGCCCCAGCATTTT.

This chain connects TRBV6-1 to TRBJ2-7, with TRBD2 identical over 7 bases. V trimming: 4 bases; J trimming: 4 bases; junction bases outside the gene matches: 7. Germline V lookup: CDR1 MNHNS, CDR2 SASEGT. CDR3 length: 14 amino acids. CDR3 loop: CASSVGGSGYEQYF. The DNA of the CDR3 is TGTGCCAGCAGTGTCGGCGGGAGCGGGTACGAGCAGTACTTC.

The chain is built from TRBV2 and TRBJ2-7; TRBD1 might be the D (5 bases). Trimming pared 4 bases from V and 6 bases from J, leaving 16 bases between. Germline V gene sequence: CDR1 SNHLY, CDR2 FYNNEI. This CDR3 is 14 amino acids long. The CDR3 bases are TGTGCCAGCAGTGCGAGTCGGTGGGGCGGCGAGCAGTACTTC. It translates to CASSASRWGGEQYF.

V is TRBV19 and J is TRBJ1-3; D not certain. The CDR3 sequence is 14 residues long. Between the trimmed V and J ends, which lost 3 bases and 6 bases, there was a span of 12 bases. Germline assignment: CDR1 LNHDA and CDR2 SQIVND (reference sequence). The CDR3 loop is CASSIDHSVNTIYF. The CDR3 bases are TGTGCCAGTAGTATTGATCACAGCGTAAACACCATATATTTT.

This chain links TRBV20-1 with TRBJ1-2; no reliable D call. The germline gives CDR1 DFQATT, CDR2 SNEGSKA (reference sequence). The CDR3 consists of 11 residues. In DNA form, the CDR3 reads TGCATCGCGCCAGCTAACTATGGCTACACCTTC. Its translation: CIAPANYGYTF.

This chain connects TRBV11-2 to TRBJ1-1; maybe TRBD1 (6 bases). This CDR3 spans 16 amino acids. Germline V gene sequence: CDR1 SGHAT, CDR2 FQNNGV. V was trimmed by 5 bases and J by 1 base, leaving 17 bases between them. In DNA, the CDR3 is TGTGCCAGCAGCCCGACCTTGGACAGACCGAACACTGAAGCTTTCTTT. Translating gives CASSPTLDRPNTEAFF. Complete variable domain (other parts from reference TRBV11-2 and TRBJ1-1): EAGVAQSPRYKIIEKRQSVAFWCNPISGHATLYWYQQILGQGPKLLIQFQNNGVVDDSQLPKDRFSAERLKGVDSTLKIQPAKLEDSAVYLCASSPTLDRPNTEAFFGQGTRLTVV.

The rearrangement joins TRBV10-2 to TRBJ1-6, with D unresolved. This CDR3 is built from 11 residues. Germline-derived CDR1 and CDR2 are WSHSY and SAAADI. The V gene lost 8 bases and the J gene lost 5 bases, with 4 bases spanning the gap. The CDR3 DNA reads as TGCGCCAGCGGCGATAATTCACCCCTCCACTTT. Translating it yields CASGDNSPLHF.

This chain joins TRBV6-5 and TRBJ1-5; 7 bases line up with TRBD1. CDR1 and CDR2 (germline): MNHEY, SVGAGI. This CDR3 has 14 amino acids. J was trimmed by 6 bases and V by 8 bases; bases with no gene match: 10. The CDR3 region is CASRQGVEGQPQHF. Written as DNA, the CDR3 is TGTGCCAGCCGTCAGGGGGTGGAAGGTCAGCCCCAGCATTTT.

The chain uses TRBV11-3 and TRBJ2-7, with TRBD1 matching over 7 bases. The length of the CDR3 is 12 residues. V shed 2 bases and J 7 bases; nucleotides not matched to a gene: 2. Germline CDR1 reads SGHNT; CDR2 reads YENEEA. This CDR3 is CASSLRGREQYF. In DNA, the CDR3 is TGTGCCAGCAGCTTAAGGGGGCGGGAGCAGTACTTC.

This chain uses TRBV9 with TRBJ1-3, with a weak D call TRBD1 (5 bases). Germline values: CDR1 SGDLS, CDR2 YYNGEE. V lost 2 bases, J lost 0 bases, and 12 bases lay in between. The CDR3 runs to 16 residues. This chain's CDR3 is CASSVSDTGSGNTIYF. CDR3 in DNA: TGTGCCAGCAGCGTCTCTGATACAGGCTCTGGAAACACCATATATTTT. Using reference TRBV9 and TRBJ1-3 for the parts outside the CDR3, the full variable domain is DSGVTQTPKHLITATGQRVTLRCSPRSGDLSVYWYQQSLDQGLQFLIQYYNGEERAKGNILERFSAQQFPDLHSELNLSSLELGDSALYFCASSVSDTGSGNTIYFGEGSWLTVV.

The V call is TRBV4-2, the J call TRBJ1-2, with D tentatively TRBD1 (6 bases). The germline CDR1 and CDR2 sequences are LGHNA and YNFKEQ. V was cut by 0 bases and J by 5 bases, with 13 bases left in between. The CDR3 consists of 15 residues. CDR3 sequence reads: CASSQDLTGSYGYTF. The CDR3 nucleotides read TGTGCCAGCAGCCAAGATTTGACAGGAAGTTATGGCTACACCTTC.

The chain employs TRBV25-1 and TRBJ2-2; no clear D. Per germline, CDR1 MGHDK and CDR2 SYGVNS. The CDR3 is made up of 15 amino acids. Trimming took off 4 bases at V and 0 bases at J, with 9 bases between the two ends. The CDR3 spells CASSVVSPNTGELFF. Here the CDR3 DNA reads TGTGCCAGCAGTGTTGTCAGCCCGAACACCGGGGAGCTGTTTTTT.